This T cell receptor (beta chain) appears in the sequencing data of a study of T cells in lung cancer brain metastases. Notes on the study in general: Compared with paired primaries, brain metastases showed fewer unique productive clones (1540 versus 4551).

The V gene's germline CDR1 is SQVTM and CDR2 ANQGSEA. V was clipped by 0 bases and J by 4 bases, with 12 bases between them. The CDR3 is made up of 14 amino acids. A remark on this clone: Its antigen is unidentified.

Sequenced by immunoSEQ multiplex PCR; TCRdb stores in-frame clones only, minus some. Of 4,500 to 5,000 clones in the sample, approximately 85% were seen once. The clonotype was recovered from a man aged 50 or older with non-small cell lung cancer. The chain employs TRBV29-1 and TRBJ1-2; the D is unclear. Sample: tumor tissue from the primary lung tumor. The CDR3, as DNA: TGCAGCGTTGAAGATCCGCCCACATCCTATGGCTACACCTTC. Protein product: CSVEDPPTSYGYTF.